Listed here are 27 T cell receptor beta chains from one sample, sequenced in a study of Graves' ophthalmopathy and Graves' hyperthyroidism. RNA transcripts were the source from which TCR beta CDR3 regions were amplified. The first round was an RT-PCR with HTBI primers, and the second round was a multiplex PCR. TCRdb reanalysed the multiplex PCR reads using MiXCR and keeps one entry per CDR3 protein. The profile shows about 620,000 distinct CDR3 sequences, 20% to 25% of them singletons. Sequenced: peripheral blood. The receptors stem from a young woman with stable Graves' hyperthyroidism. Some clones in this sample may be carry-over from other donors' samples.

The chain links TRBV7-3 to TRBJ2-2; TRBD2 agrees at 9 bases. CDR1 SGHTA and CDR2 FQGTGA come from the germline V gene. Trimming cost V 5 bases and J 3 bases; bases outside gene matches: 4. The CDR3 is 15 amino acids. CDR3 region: CASSPIAGDTGELFF. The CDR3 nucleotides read TGTGCCAGCAGCCCCATAGCGGGGGACACCGGGGAGCTGTTTTTT. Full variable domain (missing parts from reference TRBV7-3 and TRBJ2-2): GAGVSQTPSNKVTEKGKYVELRCDPISGHTALYWYRQSLGQGPEFLIYFQGTGAADDSGLPNDRFFAVRPEGSVSTLKIQRTERGDSAVYLCASSPIAGDTGELFFGEGSRLTVL.

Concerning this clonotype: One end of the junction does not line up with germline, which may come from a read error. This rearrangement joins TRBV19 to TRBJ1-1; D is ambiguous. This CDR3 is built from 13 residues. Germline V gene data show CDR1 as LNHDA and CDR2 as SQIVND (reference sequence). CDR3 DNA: TGTGCCAGTAGTACTTCCTTGAACACTGAAGCTTGCTTT. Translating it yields CASSTSLNTEACF.

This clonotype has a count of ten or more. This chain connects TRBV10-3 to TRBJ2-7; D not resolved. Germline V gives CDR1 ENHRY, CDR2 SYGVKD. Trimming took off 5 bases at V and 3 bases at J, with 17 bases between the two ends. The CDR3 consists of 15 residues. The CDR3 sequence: CAISKDLQGGYEQYF. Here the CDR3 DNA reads TGTGCCATCAGTAAGGACCTCCAAGGCGGCTACGAGCAGTACTTC.

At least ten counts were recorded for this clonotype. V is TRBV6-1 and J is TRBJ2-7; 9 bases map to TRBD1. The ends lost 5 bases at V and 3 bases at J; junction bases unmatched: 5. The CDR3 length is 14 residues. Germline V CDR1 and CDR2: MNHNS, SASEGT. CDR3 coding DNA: TGTGCCAGCAGTCCGGGACAGGGTCTCTACGAGCAGTACTTC. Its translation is CASSPGQGLYEQYF.

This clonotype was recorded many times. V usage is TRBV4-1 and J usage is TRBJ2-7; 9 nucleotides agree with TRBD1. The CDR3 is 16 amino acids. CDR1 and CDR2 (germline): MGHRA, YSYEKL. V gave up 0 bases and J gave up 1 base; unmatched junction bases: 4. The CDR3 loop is CASSQEEQGASYEQYF. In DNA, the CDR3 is TGCGCCAGCAGCCAAGAAGAACAGGGGGCTTCCTACGAGCAGTACTTC.

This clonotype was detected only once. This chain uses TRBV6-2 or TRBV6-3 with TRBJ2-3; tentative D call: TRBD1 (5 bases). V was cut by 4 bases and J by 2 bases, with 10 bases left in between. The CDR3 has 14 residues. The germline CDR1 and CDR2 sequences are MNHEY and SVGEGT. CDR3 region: CASSSRVVTDTQYF. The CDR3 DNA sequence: TGTGCCAGCAGTTCCAGGGTGGTCACAGATACGCAGTATTTT.

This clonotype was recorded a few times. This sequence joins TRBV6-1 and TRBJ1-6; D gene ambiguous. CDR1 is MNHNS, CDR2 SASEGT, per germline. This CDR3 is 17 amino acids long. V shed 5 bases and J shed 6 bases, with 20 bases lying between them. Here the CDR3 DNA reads TGTGCCAGCAGTCCACCGGAGATAGGAACCATTAATTCACCCCTCCACTTT. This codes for CASSPPEIGTINSPLHF.

CDR3 loop: CASRSLGAEAFF. CDR3 in DNA: TGTGCCAGCAGGTCGTTGGGGGCTGAAGCTTTCTTT. The chain combines TRBV12-3 or TRBV12-4 with TRBJ1-1, with D possibly TRBD1 on 5 matching bases. The V end was cut by 6 bases, the J end by 6 bases, with 11 bases between. The CDR3 sequence is 12 residues long.

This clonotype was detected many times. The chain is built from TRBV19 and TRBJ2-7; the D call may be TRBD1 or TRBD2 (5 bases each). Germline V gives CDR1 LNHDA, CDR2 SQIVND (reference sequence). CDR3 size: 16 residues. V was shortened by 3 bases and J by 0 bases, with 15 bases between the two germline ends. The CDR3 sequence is CASSMGRWKSSYEQYF. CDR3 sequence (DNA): TGTGCCAGTAGTATGGGACGTTGGAAAAGCTCCTACGAGCAGTACTTC.

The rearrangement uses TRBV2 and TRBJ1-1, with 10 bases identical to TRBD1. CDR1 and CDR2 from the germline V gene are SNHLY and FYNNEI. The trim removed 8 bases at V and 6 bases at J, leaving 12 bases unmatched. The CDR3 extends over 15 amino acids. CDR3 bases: TGTGCCAGCTTTACCCCGGGACAGGGGATCGCTGAAGCTTTCTTT. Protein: CASFTPGQGIAEAFF.

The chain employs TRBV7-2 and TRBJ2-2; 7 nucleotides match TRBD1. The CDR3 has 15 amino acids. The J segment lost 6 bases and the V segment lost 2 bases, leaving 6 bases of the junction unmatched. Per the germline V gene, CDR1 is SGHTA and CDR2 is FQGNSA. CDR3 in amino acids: CASSLFQGVAGELFF. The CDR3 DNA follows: TGTGCCAGCAGCTTATTCCAGGGGGTCGCCGGGGAGCTGTTTTTT. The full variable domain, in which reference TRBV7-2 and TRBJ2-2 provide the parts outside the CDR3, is GAGVSQSPSNKVTEKGKDVELRCDPISGHTALYWYRQSLGQGLEFLIYFQGNSAPDKSGLPSDRFSAERTGGSVSTLTIQRTQQEDSAVYLCASSLFQGVAGELFFGEGSRLTVL.

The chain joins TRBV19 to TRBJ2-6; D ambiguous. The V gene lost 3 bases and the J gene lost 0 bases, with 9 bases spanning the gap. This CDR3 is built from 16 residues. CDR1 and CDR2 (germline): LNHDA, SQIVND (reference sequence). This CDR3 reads CASSMVLVSGANVLTF. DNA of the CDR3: TGTGCCAGTAGTATGGTATTAGTCTCTGGGGCCAACGTCCTGACTTTC.

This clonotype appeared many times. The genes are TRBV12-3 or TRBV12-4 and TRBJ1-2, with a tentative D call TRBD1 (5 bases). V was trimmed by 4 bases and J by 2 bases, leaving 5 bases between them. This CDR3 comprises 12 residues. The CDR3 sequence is CASSSGNYGYTF. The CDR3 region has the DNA TGTGCCAGCAGTTCAGGGAACTATGGCTACACCTTC.

The CDR3 sequence is CASSFSGRVQPQHF. CDR3 bases: TGTGCCAGCAGTTTCAGCGGGAGAGTTCAGCCCCAGCATTTT. The chain employs TRBV27 and TRBJ1-5; D is undetermined. The CDR3 has 14 amino acids. Germline CDR1 reads MNHEY; CDR2 reads SMNVEV (reference sequence). Deletions cut 3 bases from V and 6 bases from J, with 12 bases between.

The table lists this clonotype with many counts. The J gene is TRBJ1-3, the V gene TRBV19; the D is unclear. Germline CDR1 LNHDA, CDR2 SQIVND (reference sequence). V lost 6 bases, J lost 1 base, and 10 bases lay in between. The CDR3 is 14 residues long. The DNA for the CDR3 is TGTGCCAGTAGCTCTTGGGGATCTGGAAACACCATATATTTT. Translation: CASSSWGSGNTIYF.

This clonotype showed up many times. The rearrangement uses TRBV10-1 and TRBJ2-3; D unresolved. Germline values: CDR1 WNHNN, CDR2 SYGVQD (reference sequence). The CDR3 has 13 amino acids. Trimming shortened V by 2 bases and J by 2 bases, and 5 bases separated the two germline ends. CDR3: CASSEGVTDTQYF. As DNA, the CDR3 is TGCGCCAGCAGTGAGGGTGTCACAGATACGCAGTATTTT.

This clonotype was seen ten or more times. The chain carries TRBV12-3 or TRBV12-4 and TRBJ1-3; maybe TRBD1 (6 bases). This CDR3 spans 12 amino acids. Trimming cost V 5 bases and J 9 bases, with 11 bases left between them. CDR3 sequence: CASSLRGGTIYF. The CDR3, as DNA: TGTGCCAGCAGTCTACGAGGGGGCACCATATATTTT.

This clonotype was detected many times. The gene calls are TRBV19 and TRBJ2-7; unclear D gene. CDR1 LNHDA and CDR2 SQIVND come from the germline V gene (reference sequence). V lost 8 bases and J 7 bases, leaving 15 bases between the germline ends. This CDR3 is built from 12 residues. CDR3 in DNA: TGTGCCAGTTCCTTCCTTTGGGCGGAGCAGTACTTC. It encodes CASSFLWAEQYF.

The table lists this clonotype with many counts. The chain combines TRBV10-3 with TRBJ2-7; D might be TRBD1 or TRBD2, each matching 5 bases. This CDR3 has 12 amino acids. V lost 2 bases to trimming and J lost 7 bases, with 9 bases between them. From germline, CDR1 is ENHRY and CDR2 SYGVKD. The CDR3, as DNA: TGTGCCATCAGTGAGCGAGGGGATGAGCAGTACTTC. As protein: CAISERGDEQYF.

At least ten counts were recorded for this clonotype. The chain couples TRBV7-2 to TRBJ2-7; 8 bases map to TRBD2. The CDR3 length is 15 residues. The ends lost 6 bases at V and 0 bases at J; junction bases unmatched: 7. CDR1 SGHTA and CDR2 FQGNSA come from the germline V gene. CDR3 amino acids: CASSLTSGASYEQYF. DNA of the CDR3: TGTGCCAGCAGTTTAACTAGCGGTGCCTCCTACGAGCAGTACTTC.

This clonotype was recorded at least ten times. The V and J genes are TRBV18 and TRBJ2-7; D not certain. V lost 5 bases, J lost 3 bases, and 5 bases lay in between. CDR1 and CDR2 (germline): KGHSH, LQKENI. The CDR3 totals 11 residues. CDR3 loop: CASSTNYEQYF. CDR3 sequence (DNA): TGTGCCAGCTCAACCAACTACGAGCAGTACTTC.

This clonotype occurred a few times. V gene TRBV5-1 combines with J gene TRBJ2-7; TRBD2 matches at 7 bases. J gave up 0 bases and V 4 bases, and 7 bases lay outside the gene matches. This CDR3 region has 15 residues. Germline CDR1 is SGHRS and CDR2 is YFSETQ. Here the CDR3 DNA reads TGCGCCAGCAGCCTCGCCAGCGGGGTCTCCTACGAGCAGTACTTC. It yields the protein CASSLASGVSYEQYF. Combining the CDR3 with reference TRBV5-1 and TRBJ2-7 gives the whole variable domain KAGVTQTPRYLIKTRGQQVTLSCSPISGHRSVSWYQQTPGQGLQFLFEYFSETQRNKGNFPGRFSGRQFSNSRSEMNVSTLELGDSALYLCASSLASGVSYEQYFGPGTRLTVT.

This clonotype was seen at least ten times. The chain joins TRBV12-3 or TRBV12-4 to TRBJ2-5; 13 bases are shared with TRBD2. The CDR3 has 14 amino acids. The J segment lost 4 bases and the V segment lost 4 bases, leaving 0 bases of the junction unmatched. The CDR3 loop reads CASSWTSGGETQYF. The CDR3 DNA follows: TGTGCCAGCAGTTGGACTAGCGGGGGAGAGACCCAGTACTTC.

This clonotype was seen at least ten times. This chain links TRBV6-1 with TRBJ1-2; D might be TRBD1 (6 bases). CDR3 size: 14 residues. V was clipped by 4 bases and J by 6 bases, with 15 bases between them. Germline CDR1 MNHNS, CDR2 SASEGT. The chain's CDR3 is CASSAGQIVDGYTF. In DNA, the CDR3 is TGTGCCAGCAGTGCGGGACAAATCGTGGATGGCTACACCTTC.

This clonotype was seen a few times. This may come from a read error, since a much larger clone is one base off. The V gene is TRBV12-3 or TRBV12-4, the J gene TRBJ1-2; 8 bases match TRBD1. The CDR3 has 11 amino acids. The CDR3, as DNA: TGTTCCTCAGGGGGCCTCTTGGGCTACAGCTTC. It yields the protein CSSGGLLGYSF.

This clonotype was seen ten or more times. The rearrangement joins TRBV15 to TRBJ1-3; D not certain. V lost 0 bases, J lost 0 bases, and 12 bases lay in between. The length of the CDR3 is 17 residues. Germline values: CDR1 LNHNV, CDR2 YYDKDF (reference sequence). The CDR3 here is CATSRDTAHVSGNTIYF. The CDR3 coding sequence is TGTGCCACCAGCAGAGATACCGCACACGTCTCTGGAAACACCATATATTTT.

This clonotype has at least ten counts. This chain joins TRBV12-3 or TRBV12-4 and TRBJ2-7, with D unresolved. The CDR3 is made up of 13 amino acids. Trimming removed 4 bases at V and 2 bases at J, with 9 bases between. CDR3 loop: CASSSLRPYEQYF. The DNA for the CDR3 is TGTGCCAGCAGTTCACTGCGCCCCTACGAGCAGTACTTC.